This TCR beta chain stems from a study of T cell responses to AZD1222 COVID-19 vaccine (dated by TCRdb to about 2021). With respect to the entire study: AZD1222 recipients given second doses at about 4 weeks or at about 12 weeks were pooled, since spike-specific TCR depth and breadth were not found to differ between the two schedules. A total of approximately 240 trial participants underwent TCR sequencing, of whom roughly 210 had received two doses of AZD1222 and roughly 26 had received two doses of the MenACWY control vaccine. Enrollment into the trials was organized by age into subgroups of 18-55, 56-69 and 70-plus years, and those subgroups contained roughly 150, 30 and 60 TCR-sequenced participants, respectively.

The CDR3 regions of human TCRbeta chains were subjected to immunosequencing. The original pipeline was this. TCRs in the repertoires were matched against a reference library of SARS-CoV-2-specific TCRs that had been generated with the MIRA antigen-specificity platform. Breadth was defined as the fraction of unique TCRs that were SARS-CoV-2-associated. Depth was defined as the fraction of total T cells that were SARS-CoV-2-associated. Using the MIRA data, every spike-specific TCR was mapped to the spike region that the TCR reacted to and assigned to either a CD4 or a CD8 class. Log10-transformed breadth and depth values were compared by one-way ANOVA with Sidak's multiple comparisons tests. Imported from immuneACCESS, the table was reduced by TCRdb to in-frame sequences with V and J called. These copies leave out some clones; in studies compared against another copy, an unresolved V gene accounts for under half, and the cause of the remainder is not known. V and J calls and clone size are copied from that table; D and trimming were computed from the DNA. Across this sample there are approximately 120,000 clones, with more than 70% seen only once. The top ten clonotypes cover approximately 1.5% of the sample.

Reading the label with the study, this specimen's time point is: baseline before first vaccination. Samples from vaccinated people were obtained from the UK trials COV001 and COV002, which included a single-blind randomized controlled phase 2/3 trial of AZD1222 (ChAdOx1 nCoV-19) in healthy adults. For TCRbeta chain sequencing, PBMC samples were collected from trial participants at day 0 and at day 28 after the second dose. About this clone itself: Its antigen is not yet known. No base-level quality is on record; no much larger clone is a single base apart.

Study-level results and caveats: In the small 56-69-year group, the increase in depth fell short of significance, most likely because of low power. The vaccine-associated CD4 TCRs covered the entire spike protein, and the dominant responses fell in regions 160-218 and 743-854. Most participants were white British and females outnumbered males, and the authors suggested that clonal diversity may have been underestimated. Reportedly, almost half of the unique spike-specific TCRs recognized epitopes lying outside the regions that are mutated in the B.1.351 and B.1.1.7 variants. After two AZD1222 doses, both the breadth and the depth of spike-specific TCRs were significantly higher than at day 0 and than in MenACWY recipients. Because no samples from the day 14 peak response were available, repertoires could be characterized only after the peak T cell response. Conclusions about previously exposed vaccinees are limited, since just five or six AZD1222 recipients were seropositive for SARS-CoV-2 at baseline.

The CDR3 spans 17 residues, from the cysteine through the phenylalanine. The retained sequence is limited to the CDR3, 51 bases, with the frame set at the first base. The V end loses 0 bases and the J end loses 1 base, and a stretch of 14 bases separates them. The germline V gene provides CDR1 SGHDT and CDR2 YYEEEE. This clonotype was obtained from an adult in good health. This chain is built from TRBV5-6 and TRBJ1-5; the D gene cannot be resolved reliably. This material consisted of peripheral blood, taken on day 0 of AZD1222 vaccination. The nucleotide sequence reads as follows: TGTGCCAGCAGCTTGGTCGGGAAGGGTTCAAGCAATCAGCCCCAGCATTTT. This encodes CASSLVGKGSSNQPQHF. The entire variable domain, with the stretches around the CDR3 drawn from the reference TRBV5-6 and TRBJ1-5 proteins, is DAGVTQSPTHLIKTRGQQVTLRCSPKSGHDTVSWYQQALGQGPQFIFQYYEEEERQRGNFPDRFSGHQFPNYSSELNVNALLLGDSALYLCASSLVGKGSSNQPQHFGDGTRLSIL.